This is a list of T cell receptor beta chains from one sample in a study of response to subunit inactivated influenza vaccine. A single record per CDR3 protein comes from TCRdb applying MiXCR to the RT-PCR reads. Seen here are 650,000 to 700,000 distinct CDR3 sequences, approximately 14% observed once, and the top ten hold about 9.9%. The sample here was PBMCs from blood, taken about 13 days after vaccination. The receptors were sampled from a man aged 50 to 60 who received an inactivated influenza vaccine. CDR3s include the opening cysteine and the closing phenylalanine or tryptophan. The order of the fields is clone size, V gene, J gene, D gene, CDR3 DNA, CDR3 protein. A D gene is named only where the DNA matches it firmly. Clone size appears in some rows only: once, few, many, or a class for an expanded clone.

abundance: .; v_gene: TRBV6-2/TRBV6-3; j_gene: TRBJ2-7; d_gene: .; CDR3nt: TGTGCCAGCAGCCATGGCTGGGGGAACCCCTACGAGCAGTACTTC; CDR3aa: CASSHGWGNPYEQYF
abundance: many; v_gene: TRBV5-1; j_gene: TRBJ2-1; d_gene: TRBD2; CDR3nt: TGCGCCAGCAGAAGGACCGGGACTAGCGGAAACAATGAGCAGTTCTTC; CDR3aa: CASRRTGTSGNNEQFF
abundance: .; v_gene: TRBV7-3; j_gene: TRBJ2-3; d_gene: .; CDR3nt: TGTGCCAGCAGCTTGCAAAACACAGATACGCAGTATTTT; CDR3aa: CASSLQNTDTQYF
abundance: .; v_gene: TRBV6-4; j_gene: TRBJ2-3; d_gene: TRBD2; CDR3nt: TGTGCCAGCAGTGATCAACCGGGGGGGGATACGCAGTATTTT; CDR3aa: CASSDQPGGDTQYF
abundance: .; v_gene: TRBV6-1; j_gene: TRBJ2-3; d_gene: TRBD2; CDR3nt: TGTGCCAGCAGCATCGCTAGCGGGAGTGGAACAGATACGCAGTATTTT; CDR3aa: CASSIASGSGTDTQYF
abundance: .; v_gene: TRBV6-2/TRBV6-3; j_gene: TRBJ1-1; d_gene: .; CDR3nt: TGTGCCAGCAGCCAGATAGGCGTCACTGAAGCTTTCTTT; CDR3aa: CASSQIGVTEAFF
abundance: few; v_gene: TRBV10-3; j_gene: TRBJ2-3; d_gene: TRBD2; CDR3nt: TGTGCCATCAGTGAGTCTAGCGGGGAAACAGATACGCAGTATTTT; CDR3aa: CAISESSGETDTQYF
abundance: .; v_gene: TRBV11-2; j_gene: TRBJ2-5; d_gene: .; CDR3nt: TGTGCCAGCAGCTTAGAGCGCGCGGCCCAGTACTTC; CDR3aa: CASSLERAAQYF
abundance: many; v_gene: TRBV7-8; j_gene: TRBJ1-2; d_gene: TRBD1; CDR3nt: TGTGCCAGCAGTTTTGGACAGGGCGGCGGCTACACCTTC; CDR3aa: CASSFGQGGGYTF
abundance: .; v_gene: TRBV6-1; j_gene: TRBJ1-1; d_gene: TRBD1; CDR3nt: TGTGCCAGCAGTGCCGCCCGGGACAGTGTCGCTTTCTTT; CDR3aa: CASSAARDSVAFF
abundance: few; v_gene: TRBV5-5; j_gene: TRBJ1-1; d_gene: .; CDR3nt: TGTGCCAGCAGCTTATTGCACACTGAAGCTTTCTTT; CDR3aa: CASSLLHTEAFF
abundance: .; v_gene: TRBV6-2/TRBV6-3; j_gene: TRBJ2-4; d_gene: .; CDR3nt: TGTGCCAGCAGGCGAGGACAGCTCCATACCGGGTCGGACATTCAGTACTTC; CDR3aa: CASRRGQLHTGSDIQYF
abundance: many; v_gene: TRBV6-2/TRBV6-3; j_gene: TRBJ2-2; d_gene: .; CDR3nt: TGTGCCAGCAGTAACGGGGGTACAAACACCGGGGAGCTGTTTTTT; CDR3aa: CASSNGGTNTGELFF
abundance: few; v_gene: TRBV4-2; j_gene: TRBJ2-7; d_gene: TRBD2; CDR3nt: TGTGCCAGCAGCCTAACTAGCGGGGGGGCGCAAGGATACGAGCAGTACTTC; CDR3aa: CASSLTSGGAQGYEQYF
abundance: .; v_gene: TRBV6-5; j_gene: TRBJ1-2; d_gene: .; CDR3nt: TGTGCCAGCAGTTTTCTCCGGGACGGGAAAAACCATAACTATGGCTACACCTTC; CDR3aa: CASSFLRDGKNHNYGYTF
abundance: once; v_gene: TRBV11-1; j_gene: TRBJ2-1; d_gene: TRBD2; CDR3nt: TGTGCCAGCAGCATATCCGGGACTAGCAACAATGAGCAGTTCTTC; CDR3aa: CASSISGTSNNEQFF
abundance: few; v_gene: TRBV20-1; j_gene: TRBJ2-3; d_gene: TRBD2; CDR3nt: TGCAGTGCGTATAGCGGGAGGGCCGCAGATACGCAGTATTTT; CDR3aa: CSAYSGRAADTQYF
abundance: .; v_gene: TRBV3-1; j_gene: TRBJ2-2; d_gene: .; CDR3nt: TGTGCCAGCAGCCAAGAAATCACAGGCGGCACCGGGGAGCTGTTTTTT; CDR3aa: CASSQEITGGTGELFF
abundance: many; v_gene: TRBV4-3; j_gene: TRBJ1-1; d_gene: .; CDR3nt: TGCGCCAGCAGCCAAGACCCTGGGGGCAGGACCACTGAAGCTTTCTTT; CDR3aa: CASSQDPGGRTTEAFF
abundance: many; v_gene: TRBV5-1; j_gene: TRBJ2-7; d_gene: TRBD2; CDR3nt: TGCGCCAGCAGCTTTGGTAGCGGGATGCACGAGCAGTACTTC; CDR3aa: CASSFGSGMHEQYF
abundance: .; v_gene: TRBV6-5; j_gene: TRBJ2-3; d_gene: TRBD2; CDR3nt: TGTGCCAGCAGTTTCGTAGCGGGAGGCCGAGATACGCAGTATTTT; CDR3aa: CASSFVAGGRDTQYF
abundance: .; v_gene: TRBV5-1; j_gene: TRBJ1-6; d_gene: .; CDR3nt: TGCGCCAGCAGCTTGACAGTTTATAATTCACCCCTCCACTTT; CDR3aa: CASSLTVYNSPLHF
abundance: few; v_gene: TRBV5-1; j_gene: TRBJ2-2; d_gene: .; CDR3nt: TGCGCCTCTTGGCAGGGCTCGAACACCGGGGAGCTGTTTTTT; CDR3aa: CASWQGSNTGELFF
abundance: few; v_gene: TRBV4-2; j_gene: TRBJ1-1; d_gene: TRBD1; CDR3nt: TGTGCCAGCAGCCCCCGGGACAGGGCGAACACTGAAGCTTTCTTT; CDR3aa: CASSPRDRANTEAFF